These 25 T cell receptor beta chains were all obtained from the same sample, sequenced in a study of T cells in Graves' hyperthyroidism and ophthalmopathy. From RNA transcripts, TCR beta CDR3 regions were amplified. The TCR CDR3 first-round RT-PCR relied on the HTBI primer set. TCRdb passed the multiplex PCR reads through MiXCR, listing each CDR3 protein once. This table has about 130,000 distinct CDR3 sequences, approximately 20% appearing once. The sequenced material came from blood. Receptors were obtained from a woman between 50 and 59 years old with Graves' hyperthyroidism that later progressed to Graves' ophthalmopathy.

This clonotype was found a few times. J is TRBJ2-1 and V is TRBV3-1; TRBD2 agrees at 8 bases. The CDR3 is 19 amino acids. CDR1 is LGHDT and CDR2 is YNNKEL in the germline V gene (reference sequence). Trimming at V came to 1 base and at J to 9 bases, leaving 20 bases not matched to a gene. CDR3 coding DNA: TGTGCCAGCAGCCAAGTGATAGGTCCGCGGGCGGGAGGTAGGCGTGAGCAGTTCTTC. Protein product: CASSQVIGPRAGGRREQFF.

This clonotype showed up many times. V usage is TRBV11-2 and J usage is TRBJ1-2; 7 bases are shared with TRBD1. Losses at the gene ends were 5 bases for V and 4 bases for J; bases not matched to a gene: 4. This CDR3 is 13 amino acids long. Germline V gene data show CDR1 as SGHAT and CDR2 as FQNNGV. In nucleotides, the CDR3 is TGTGCCAGCAGCCAGGGGGGACTCTATGGCTACACCTTC. It yields the protein CASSQGGLYGYTF.

This clonotype showed up many times. The V call is TRBV20-1, the J call TRBJ1-1; D not resolved. V lost 3 bases to trimming and J lost 6 bases, with 14 bases between them. The germline gives CDR1 DFQATT, CDR2 SNEGSKA (reference sequence). This CDR3 contains 13 residues. CDR3 DNA sequence: TGCAGTGCTAGGAGTCCGGGGAGAGCTGAAGCTTTCTTT. This gives the protein CSARSPGRAEAFF.

V gene TRBV7-8 combines with J gene TRBJ1-5; 9 positions match TRBD1. The CDR3 totals 17 residues. Germline V CDR1 and CDR2: SGHVS, FQNEAQ. V was clipped by 1 base and J by 0 bases; unmatched bases: 4. CDR3 loop: CASSLGGTGLSNQPQHF. In nucleotides, the CDR3 is TGTGCCAGCAGCTTAGGGGGGACAGGGCTTAGCAATCAGCCCCAGCATTTT.

At least ten counts were recorded for this clonotype. The V call is TRBV28, the J call TRBJ2-1; TRBD2 aligns across 10 bases. V lost 5 bases to trimming and J lost 7 bases; unmatched junction nucleotides: 5. The length of the CDR3 is 14 residues. The V gene's germline CDR1 is MDHEN and CDR2 SYDVKM. The CDR3 coding sequence is TGTGCCAGCAGTGGGGGACTAGCGAGGAATGAGCAGTTCTTC. It encodes CASSGGLARNEQFF. The complete variable domain, with remaining parts taken from reference TRBV28 and TRBJ2-1, reads DVKVTQSSRYLVKRTGEKVFLECVQDMDHENMFWYRQDPGLGLRLIYFSYDVKMKEKGDIPEGYSVSREKKERFSLILESASTNQTSMYLCASSGGLARNEQFFGPGTRLTVL.

The J gene is TRBJ2-3, the V gene TRBV25-1; D unresolved. CDR3 length: 15 amino acids. Germline CDR1 is MGHDK and CDR2 is SYGVNS. V was cut by 6 bases and J by 2 bases, with 15 bases left in between. CDR3 residues: CASSPGVPITDTQYF. CDR3 in DNA: TGTGCCAGCAGCCCCGGAGTTCCTATCACAGATACGCAGTATTTT.

The genes are TRBV28 and TRBJ2-3, with 10 bases lining up with TRBD2. CDR3 size: 15 residues. Trimming cost V 3 bases and J 8 bases; bases outside gene matches: 8. Germline CDR1 and CDR2: MDHEN and SYDVKM. The CDR3 region has the DNA TGTGCCAGCAGTTTGACTAGCGGGCCTGGTGCTACGCAGTATTTT. It translates to CASSLTSGPGATQYF.

Many counts were recorded for this clonotype. The chain is built from TRBV5-1 and TRBJ1-5; 7 bases are shared with TRBD1. Per the germline V gene, CDR1 is SGHRS and CDR2 is YFSETQ. Trimming at V came to 0 bases and at J to 3 bases, leaving 6 bases not matched to a gene. The CDR3 is 16 amino acids. CDR3 protein: CASSLDPGQTNQPQHF. In DNA form, the CDR3 reads TGCGCCAGCAGCTTGGACCCGGGACAGACCAATCAGCCCCAGCATTTT.

The V and J genes are TRBV27 and TRBJ2-1; 9 bases map to TRBD2. Trimming removed 6 bases from V and 7 bases from J; junction bases left unmatched: 7. The CDR3 totals 14 residues. Germline V gives CDR1 MNHEY, CDR2 SMNVEV (reference sequence). In DNA, the CDR3 is TGTGCCAGCAGCACTATAGCGGGAGTAAATGAGCAGTTCTTC. Protein sequence: CASSTIAGVNEQFF.

This clonotype was detected many times. This chain uses TRBV11-2 with TRBJ1-1; D is undetermined. This CDR3 region has 13 residues. V was pared by 3 bases and J by 7 bases, with 12 bases between. CDR1 is SGHAT and CDR2 is FQNNGV in the germline V gene. The CDR3 DNA reads as TGTGCCAGCAGCTTCATCCGGGGAAATGAAGCTTTCTTT. Encoded protein: CASSFIRGNEAFF.

V usage is TRBV7-9 and J usage is TRBJ2-1; D is possibly TRBD1 (7 bases). Per germline, CDR1 SEHNR and CDR2 FQNEAQ (reference sequence). CDR3 length: 15 amino acids. Trimming pared 5 bases from V and 7 bases from J, leaving 18 bases between. CDR3 loop: CASSPGGLRANEQFF. In DNA form, the CDR3 reads TGTGCCAGCAGCCCAGGGGGGCTTCGTGCGAATGAGCAGTTCTTC.

This clonotype came up a few times. The chain couples TRBV25-1 to TRBJ1-6, with 8 positions matching TRBD1. The germline V gene has CDR1 MGHDK and CDR2 SYGVNS. The CDR3 is made up of 14 amino acids. Unmatched junction bases numbered 5, after V lost 8 bases and J lost 5 bases. This chain's CDR3 is CASGGQGNNSPLHF. The DNA of the CDR3 is TGTGCCAGCGGTGGACAGGGAAATAATTCACCCCTCCACTTT.

This clonotype was counted ten times or more. The chain recombines TRBV7-9 with TRBJ2-1; D not resolved. This CDR3 region has 12 residues. Germline CDR1 reads SEHNR; CDR2 reads FQNEAQ (reference sequence). V was pared by 3 bases and J by 5 bases, with 5 bases between. The CDR3 DNA reads as TGTGCCAGCAGCTTCCACAACAATGAGCAGTTCTTC. Translated: CASSFHNNEQFF.

The chain recombines TRBV12-3 or TRBV12-4 with TRBJ2-2; D may be TRBD2 (6 bases). CDR3 length: 17 residues. Trimming removed 3 bases at V and 4 bases at J, with 18 bases between. The CDR3 nucleotides read TGTGCCAGCAGTTTGGGGCGGGGTAAAATTGGCACCGGGGAGCTGTTTTTT. Residues: CASSLGRGKIGTGELFF.

This clonotype was counted many times. The chain joins TRBV10-3 to TRBJ2-7; TRBD1 agrees at 9 bases. From germline, CDR1 is ENHRY and CDR2 SYGVKD. V gave up 6 bases and J gave up 5 bases; unmatched junction bases: 8. The CDR3 length is 14 residues. The CDR3 is CAIRSDRGGNEQYF. In DNA form, the CDR3 reads TGTGCCATCAGATCAGACAGGGGGGGTAACGAGCAGTACTTC.

This clonotype was observed at least ten times. The J gene is TRBJ1-2, the V gene TRBV20-1; D remains unclear. Per germline, CDR1 DFQATT and CDR2 SNEGSKA (reference sequence). Trimming left V 1 base short and J 2 bases short, with 8 bases between. This CDR3 region has 13 residues. CDR3 coding DNA: TGCAGTGCTAGAGTTGCCAGCAACTATGGCTACACCTTC. Its translation is CSARVASNYGYTF.

This clonotype was counted at least ten times. The chain joins TRBV11-2 to TRBJ2-4; the D gene is possibly TRBD2 (6 bases). The CDR3 extends over 17 amino acids. Between the trimmed V and J ends, which lost 5 bases and 0 bases, there was a span of 17 bases. Per germline, CDR1 SGHAT and CDR2 FQNNGV. CDR3 loop: CASSPPLIGRAKNIQYF. The CDR3 DNA is TGTGCCAGCAGCCCGCCCTTGATCGGGAGAGCCAAAAACATTCAGTACTTC.

The sample holds many counts of this clonotype. The chain carries TRBV2 and TRBJ1-1; TRBD1 is a possible D gene (5 bases). CDR3 length equals 14 residues. V was cut by 4 bases and J by 5 bases, with 14 bases left in between. From germline, CDR1 is SNHLY and CDR2 FYNNEI. The CDR3, as DNA: TGTGCCAGCAGTGTAGAAAGGGGAGGGACTGAAGCTTTCTTT. It specifies CASSVERGGTEAFF.

About this clonotype: A much larger clone sits a single nucleotide away, making a read error possible. The J gene is TRBJ2-7, the V gene TRBV28; D is possibly TRBD1 (5 bases). In germline, CDR1 is MDHEN, CDR2 SYDVKM. The CDR3 length is 13 residues. The CDR3 protein is CASSSRVHYEQHF. The CDR3 nucleotides read TGTGCCAGCAGTTCCAGGGTTCACTACGAGCAGCACTTC.

A few counts support this clonotype. The CDR3 loop is CASSHGSTDTQYF. CDR3 coding DNA: TGTGCCAGCAGCCACGGCAGCACAGATACGCAGTATTTT. The V and J genes are TRBV14 and TRBJ2-3, with D hard to call. This CDR3 is 13 amino acids long. V was pared by 3 bases and J by 0 bases, with 4 bases between. Germline V gene sequence: CDR1 SGHDN, CDR2 FVKESK.

This clonotype was recorded at least ten times. The chain has TRBV4-1 and TRBJ2-1, with TRBD2 matching 12 bases. The CDR3 has 18 amino acids. V lost 0 bases and J lost 8; bases outside the gene matches: 11. The germline CDR1 and CDR2 sequences are MGHRA and YSYEKL. The CDR3 coding sequence is TGCGCCAGCAGCCAAGAGAGTGTTACTAGCGGGAGGTCTGATGAGCAGTTCTTC. Its translation: CASSQESVTSGRSDEQFF.

The V gene is TRBV20-1, the J gene TRBJ2-4; D is uncertain. Trimming took 3 bases from V and 1 from J, leaving 7 bases between them. The germline V gene encodes CDR1 DFQATT and CDR2 SNEGSKA (reference sequence). The CDR3 has 13 residues. The CDR3 DNA reads as TGCAGTGCTAGCTCCAGGGCCAAAAACATTCAGTACTTC. It encodes CSASSRAKNIQYF.

This sequence joins TRBV7-9 and TRBJ1-1; D may be TRBD1 (5 bases). The germline V and J ends were trimmed by 2 bases and 6 bases, with 13 bases remaining between them. The CDR3 consists of 14 residues. Germline values: CDR1 SEHNR, CDR2 FQNEAQ (reference sequence). This CDR3 reads CASSLSQFRAEAFF. CDR3 nucleotide sequence: TGTGCCAGCAGCTTAAGTCAATTCAGGGCTGAAGCTTTCTTT.

In its sample, this clonotype was seen many times. The chain has TRBV20-1 and TRBJ1-4; 7 nucleotides line up with TRBD1. Germline V gene data show CDR1 as DFQATT and CDR2 as SNEGSKA (reference sequence). After removal of 2 bases from V and 6 bases from J, the junction contained 6 bases not matched to a gene. The CDR3 has 14 residues. In nucleotides, the CDR3 is TGCAGTGCTAGACCGACCGGGACAGATGAAAAACTGTTTTTT. This codes for CSARPTGTDEKLFF.

This chain links TRBV19 with TRBJ1-1; unclear D gene. The CDR3 runs to 14 residues. Deletions cut 5 bases from V and 0 bases from J, with 10 bases between. The germline V gene encodes CDR1 LNHDA and CDR2 SQIVND (reference sequence). The DNA of the CDR3 is TGTGCCAGTAGTCCTTTGGGGATGAACACTGAAGCTTTCTTT. Protein product: CASSPLGMNTEAFF.